This TCR beta chain was identified in a study of blood T cells in healthy people across ages. Combining a sample-barcoded 5' primer with a J-beta primer mix, a second PCR ran for about 6 to 12 cycles. TCRdb recomputed calls from the 5' RACE reads with MiXCR, one row per CDR3 protein. This sample has around 710,000 distinct CDR3 sequences, with about 40% found just once. Trimming shortened V by 6 bases and J by 5 bases, and 16 bases separated the two germline ends. The CDR3 is 14 amino acids. The sequenced sample was blood. The TCR comes from a woman aged 55-75 years in good health. This rearrangement joins TRBV12-3 or TRBV12-4 to TRBJ1-2; D gene ambiguous. The DNA for the CDR3 is TGTGCCAGCAGCATCTCCCTGGGAGGATATGGCTACACCTTC. It codes for CASSISLGGYGYTF.